This T cell receptor beta chain comes out of a study of blood T cell repertoires in COVID-19 (dated by TCRdb to the early 2020s). With regard to the full study: The collaborator samples originated in the United States, Italy and Spain and spanned the acute and convalescent phases of COVID-19. The material from the prospective study consisted of cDNA or gDNA derived from T cells, B-cell-depleted T cells, or PBMCs. Samples were obtained from the ongoing ImmuneRACE study (first 160 participants) and from about 1,300 subjects provided by 6 global collaborators. Where HLA class I and class II types were available, the types were taken from metadata supplied by the sample provider, not from assay-based typing. The repertoires were released in a freely available public database meant as a resource for research on the immune response to SARS-CoV-2. Deeply sampled blood TCRbeta repertoires from subjects exposed to, actively infected with, or recovered from COVID-19 were included in the dataset. A de-identified subject ID, COVID-19 status, age in years and sex were almost always included in the sample metadata.

On this clone: The target of this receptor is not known. No much larger clone is present one base from it, and per-base qualities are unavailable.

CDR1 and CDR2, per the germline V gene (reference sequence), are DFQATT and SNEGSKA. Spanning cysteine to phenylalanine, the CDR3 consists of 11 amino acids. Of all the DNA, just the CDR3 is kept, 33 bases in frame from base 1. V and J lose 0 bases and 7 bases, and a span of 6 bases separates them. The immunoSEQ Assay, a bias-controlled multiplex PCR, was used to amplify TCRbeta CDR3 regions from genomic DNA. As for the authors' bioinformatics: Within the assay, amplification of reference gene primers was used to estimate how many nucleated cells each sample contained. To quantify the absolute abundance of each unique TCRbeta CDR3 rearrangement, sequence reads were collapsed and filtered. For each sample, productive Simpson clonality was calculated as the square root of Simpson's diversity index across productive rearrangements. The immuneACCESS repertoire file appears here via TCRdb, limited to in-frame rearrangements. These files lack a portion of the clones; in checked studies, under half of the deficit traces to unresolved V genes, and the cause of the others is not known. The D gene and trimming were derived from the DNA, and the V and J assignments and clone size from that table. In this sample the table shows about 120,000 clones, nearly 90% of which occur a single time. The ten top clones hold more than 3% of the sample.

In Seattle, one collaborating source enrolled patients while the infection was active and tracked those patients longitudinally over the course of disease. The collaborating institutions used their own protocols to collect whole blood in K2EDTA tubes. For TCRbeta analysis, collaborators shipped samples in one of three forms: frozen whole blood, isolated PBMCs, or DNA extracted from either of those sample types. The research as a whole found: The amount of clinical and demographic metadata varied by source and participant and was provided uncurated.

Material for sequencing was peripheral blood. The chain employs TRBV20-1 and TRBJ1-2, with the D segment identity uncertain. This TCR came from a woman aged 60-75 years with COVID-19, enrolled during active disease. CDR3 region: CSARDRLGYTF. The nucleotide sequence reads as follows: TGCAGTGCTAGAGACAGGCTTGGCTACACCTTC.